This T cell receptor (beta chain) was observed in a study of shared clonotypes between healthy human individuals. Turning to the study itself: Researchers assigned three CD4 naive, three CD4 memory, two CD8 naive and one CD8 memory plate to each donor. Study conclusions and caveats: A handful of donors shared around 5% of their naive CD4 clonotypes.

CD45RO negativity and positive selection for CCR7 defined naive CD8 cells, a population that excluded terminally differentiated effector memory CD45RA+ cells. J gave up 8 bases and V 4 bases, and 8 bases lay outside the gene matches. Germline CDR1 is SGDLS and CDR2 is YYNGEE. The CDR3 runs 15 residues. Sequencing was performed with immunoSEQ multiplex PCR; in TCRdb, only in-frame clones are kept and a portion is missing. The table lists around 2,000,000 clones, 85% to 95% of them singletons. This clone is a singleton in its sample. What it recognizes is unknown. The sequenced sample was naive CD8+ T cells sorted from blood. The sequence came from a man between 18 and 35 years old in good health. The chain recombines TRBV9 with TRBJ2-4; 11 bases are a match to TRBD2. The CDR3, as DNA: TGTGCCAGCAGCACCCTAGCGGGGGGACGCGACATTCAGTACTTC. The encoded protein is CASSTLAGGRDIQYF.